This TCR beta chain derives from a study of OX40 agonist ivuxolimab in advanced cancers. Looking at the study overall: Every 2 weeks, patients received ivuxolimab intravenously, dosed at 0.01 to 10 mg/kg.

Repertoires were generated with immunoSEQ multiplex PCR, while TCRdb's copy carries only in-frame clones and drops some. The sample lists approximately 70,000 clones, roughly 88% occurring once. The germline gives CDR1 SGHAT, CDR2 FQNNGV. V shed 5 bases and J 2 bases; nucleotides not matched to a gene: 5. The CDR3 covers 16 residues. This TCR was sampled from an adult with an advanced solid tumor such as melanoma, head and neck, liver or kidney cancer. The V and J genes are TRBV11-2 and TRBJ2-3; 12 bases fit TRBD2. Material: CD4+ or CD8+ T cells sorted from blood, obtained in a trial of the OX40 agonist ivuxolimab. CDR3: CASSPGTSGFTDTQYF. The DNA for the CDR3 is TGTGCCAGCAGCCCGGGGACTAGCGGGTTCACAGATACGCAGTATTTT.